This T cell receptor (beta chain) was sequenced for a study of cytomegalovirus exposure and HLA in healthy donors. Of note for this clone: Its cognate antigen is unknown.

Study-wide points: In a later analysis, more than 15,000 TCR beta sequences were associated with HLA alleles at 0.05 false discovery rate.

Researchers ran the PCR with 60 Vbeta and 13 Jbeta primers. Measured with immunoSEQ multiplex PCR; TCRdb has only the in-frame clones, and not every one. The table has approximately 220,000 clones, around 80% seen once. This receptor was identified in a man aged 25 to 45 in good health and CMV-seronegative. The sample comprised PBMCs.

The CDR3 DNA is TGCGCCAGCAGCTCAGGGAAGAGCACCGGGGAGCTGTTTTTT. Translating gives CASSSGKSTGELFF. V gene TRBV5-1 combines with J gene TRBJ2-2; D is perhaps TRBD1 (5 bases). Germline assignment: CDR1 SGHRS and CDR2 YFSETQ. V was pared by 3 bases and J by 4 bases, with 10 bases between. This CDR3 has 14 residues.